The clone carrying this TCR beta chain was observed once. Its antigen is not known. Donors were ostensibly healthy at sampling, although undocumented immune exposures were probable. Germline V gene sequence: CDR1 SGDLS, CDR2 YYNGEE. Between the trimmed V and J ends, which lost 0 bases and 2 bases, there was a span of 16 bases. CDR3 length: 17 residues. The sample comes from a study of cytomegalovirus exposure and HLA in healthy donors. Study results and caveats: A later analysis linked a missense variant in DCLRE1C to the trimming of TCR beta V and J genes. TCR beta V segments were, for the most part, productive about 87% or about 30% of the time in an earlier analysis.

With 60 Vbeta and 13 Jbeta primers, the PCR was carried out. Sequencing used immunoSEQ multiplex PCR; TCRdb keeps in-frame clones, though not all of them. The profile covers around 150,000 clones, with roughly 88% appearing a single time and approximately 1.4% taken by the ten largest. This sequence originates from a woman aged 18-29 years in good health and CMV-seronegative. This rearrangement joins TRBV9 to TRBJ2-3; perhaps TRBD2 as D (6 bases). The specimen was PBMCs. In DNA form, the CDR3 reads TGTGCCAGCAGCGTAGCCCCCGCGGGGAGAAACACAGATACGCAGTATTTT. Protein product: CASSVAPAGRNTDTQYF.